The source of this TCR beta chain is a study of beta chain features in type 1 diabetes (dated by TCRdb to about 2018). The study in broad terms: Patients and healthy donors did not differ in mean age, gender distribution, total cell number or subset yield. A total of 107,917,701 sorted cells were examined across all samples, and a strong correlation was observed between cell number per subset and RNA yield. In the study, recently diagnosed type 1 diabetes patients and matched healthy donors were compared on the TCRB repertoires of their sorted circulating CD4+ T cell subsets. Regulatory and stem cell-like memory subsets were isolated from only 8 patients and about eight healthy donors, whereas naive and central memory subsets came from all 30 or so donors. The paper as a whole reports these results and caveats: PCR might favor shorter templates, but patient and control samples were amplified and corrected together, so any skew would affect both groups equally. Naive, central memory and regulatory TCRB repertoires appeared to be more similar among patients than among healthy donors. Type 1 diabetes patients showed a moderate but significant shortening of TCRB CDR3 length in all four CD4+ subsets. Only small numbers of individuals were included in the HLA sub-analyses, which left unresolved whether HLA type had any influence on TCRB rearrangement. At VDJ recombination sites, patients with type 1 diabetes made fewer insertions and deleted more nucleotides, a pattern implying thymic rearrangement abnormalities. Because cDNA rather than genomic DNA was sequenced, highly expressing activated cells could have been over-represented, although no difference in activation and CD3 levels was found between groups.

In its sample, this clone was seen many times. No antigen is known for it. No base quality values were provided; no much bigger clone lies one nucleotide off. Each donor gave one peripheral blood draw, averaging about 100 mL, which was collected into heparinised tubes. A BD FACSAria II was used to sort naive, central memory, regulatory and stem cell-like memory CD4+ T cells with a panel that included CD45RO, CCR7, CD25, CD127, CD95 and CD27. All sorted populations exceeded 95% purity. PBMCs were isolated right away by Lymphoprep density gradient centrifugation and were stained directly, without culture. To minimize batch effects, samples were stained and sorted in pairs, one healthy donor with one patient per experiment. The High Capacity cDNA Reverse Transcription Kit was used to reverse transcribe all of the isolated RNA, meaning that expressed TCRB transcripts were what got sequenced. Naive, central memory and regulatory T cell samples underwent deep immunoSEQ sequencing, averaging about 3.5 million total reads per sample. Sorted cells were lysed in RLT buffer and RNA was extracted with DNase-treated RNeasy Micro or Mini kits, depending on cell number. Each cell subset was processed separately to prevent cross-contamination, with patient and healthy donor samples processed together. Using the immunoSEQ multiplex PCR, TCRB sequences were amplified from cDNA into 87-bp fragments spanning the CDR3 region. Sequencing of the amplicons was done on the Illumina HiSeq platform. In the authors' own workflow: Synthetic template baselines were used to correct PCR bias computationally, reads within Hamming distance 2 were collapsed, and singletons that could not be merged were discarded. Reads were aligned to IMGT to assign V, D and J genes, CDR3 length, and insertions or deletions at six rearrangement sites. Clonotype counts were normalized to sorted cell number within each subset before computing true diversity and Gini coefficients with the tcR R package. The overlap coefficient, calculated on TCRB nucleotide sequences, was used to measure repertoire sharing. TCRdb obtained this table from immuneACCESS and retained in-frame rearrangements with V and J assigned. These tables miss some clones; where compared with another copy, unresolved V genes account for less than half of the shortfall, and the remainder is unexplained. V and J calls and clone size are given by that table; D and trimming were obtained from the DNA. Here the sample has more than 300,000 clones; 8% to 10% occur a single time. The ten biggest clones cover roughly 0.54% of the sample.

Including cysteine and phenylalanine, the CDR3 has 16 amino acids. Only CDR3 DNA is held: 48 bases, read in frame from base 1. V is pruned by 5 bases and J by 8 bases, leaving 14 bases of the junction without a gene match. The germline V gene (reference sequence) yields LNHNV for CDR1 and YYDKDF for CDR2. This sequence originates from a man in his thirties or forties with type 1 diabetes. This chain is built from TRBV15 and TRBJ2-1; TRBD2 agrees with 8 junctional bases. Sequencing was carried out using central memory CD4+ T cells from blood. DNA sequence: TGTGCCACCAGCCACCGCGGCGGGGGGAATAGCGATGAGCAGTTCTTC. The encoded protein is CATSHRGGGNSDEQFF. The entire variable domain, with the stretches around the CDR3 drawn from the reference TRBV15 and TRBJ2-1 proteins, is DAMVIQNPRYQVTQFGKPVTLSCSQTLNHNVMYWYQQKSSQAPKLLFHYYDKDFNNEADTPDNFQSRRPNTSFCFLDIRSPGLGDTAMYLCATSHRGGGNSDEQFFGPGTRLTVL.